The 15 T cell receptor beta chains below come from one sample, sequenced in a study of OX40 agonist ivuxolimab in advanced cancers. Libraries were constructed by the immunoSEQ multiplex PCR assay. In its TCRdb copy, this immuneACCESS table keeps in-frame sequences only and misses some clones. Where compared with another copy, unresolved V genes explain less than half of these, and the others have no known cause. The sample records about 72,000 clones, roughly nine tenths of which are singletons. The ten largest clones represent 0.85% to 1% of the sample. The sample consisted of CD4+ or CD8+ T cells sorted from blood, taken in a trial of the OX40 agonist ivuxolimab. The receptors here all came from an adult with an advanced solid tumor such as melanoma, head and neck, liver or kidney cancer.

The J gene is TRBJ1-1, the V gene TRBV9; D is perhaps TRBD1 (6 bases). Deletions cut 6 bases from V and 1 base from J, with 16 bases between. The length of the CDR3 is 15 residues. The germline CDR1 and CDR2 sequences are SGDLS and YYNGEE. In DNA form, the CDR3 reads TGTGCCAGCACCTTGACTGGACAGCCGAACACTGAAGCTTTCTTT. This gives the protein CASTLTGQPNTEAFF. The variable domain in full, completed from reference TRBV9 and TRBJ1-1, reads DSGVTQTPKHLITATGQRVTLRCSPRSGDLSVYWYQQSLDQGLQFLIQYYNGEERAKGNILERFSAQQFPDLHSELNLSSLELGDSALYFCASTLTGQPNTEAFFGQGTRLTVV.

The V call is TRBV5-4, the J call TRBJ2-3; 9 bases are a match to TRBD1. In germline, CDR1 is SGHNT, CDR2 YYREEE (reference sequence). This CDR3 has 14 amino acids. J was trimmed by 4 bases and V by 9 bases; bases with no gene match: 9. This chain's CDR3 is CATATGTGSDTQYF. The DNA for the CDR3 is TGTGCCACCGCGACCGGGACAGGGTCAGATACGCAGTATTTT.

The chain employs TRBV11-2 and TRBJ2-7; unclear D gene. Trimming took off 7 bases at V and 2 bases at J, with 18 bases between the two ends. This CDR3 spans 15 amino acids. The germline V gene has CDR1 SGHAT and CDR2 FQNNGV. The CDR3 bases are TGTGCCAGCATCCAGAGTGCGTGGTTCCCCTACGAGCAGTACTTC. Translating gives CASIQSAWFPYEQYF.

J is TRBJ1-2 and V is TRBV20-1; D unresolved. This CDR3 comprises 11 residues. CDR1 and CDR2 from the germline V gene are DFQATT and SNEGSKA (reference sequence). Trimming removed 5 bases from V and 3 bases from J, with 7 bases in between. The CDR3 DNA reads TGCAGTGCTGAGAAGGACTATGGCTACACCTTC. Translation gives CSAEKDYGYTF.

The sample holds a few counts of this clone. The CDR3 spells CAWSVRGLFSGNTIYF. The CDR3 coding sequence is TGTGCCTGGAGTGTACGCGGGCTCTTCTCTGGAAACACCATATATTTT. V gene TRBV30 combines with J gene TRBJ1-3; D gene unclear. V was trimmed by 0 bases and J by 0 bases, leaving 12 bases between them. Per the germline V gene, CDR1 is GTSNPN and CDR2 is SVGIG (reference sequence). This CDR3 region has 16 residues. The entire variable domain, with the rest obtained from reference TRBV30 and TRBJ1-3, is as follows: SQTIHQWPATLVQPVGSPLSLECTVEGTSNPNLYWYRQAAGRGLQLLFYSVGIGQISSEVPQNLSASRPQDRQFILSSKKLLLSDSGFYLCAWSVRGLFSGNTIYFGEGSWLTVV.

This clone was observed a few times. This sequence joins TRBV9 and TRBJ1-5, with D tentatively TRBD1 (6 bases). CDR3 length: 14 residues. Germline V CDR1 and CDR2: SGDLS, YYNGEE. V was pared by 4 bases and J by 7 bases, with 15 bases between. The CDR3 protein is CASSLGDTGQPQHF. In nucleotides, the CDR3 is TGTGCCAGCAGCCTGGGGGACACCGGGCAGCCCCAGCATTTT.

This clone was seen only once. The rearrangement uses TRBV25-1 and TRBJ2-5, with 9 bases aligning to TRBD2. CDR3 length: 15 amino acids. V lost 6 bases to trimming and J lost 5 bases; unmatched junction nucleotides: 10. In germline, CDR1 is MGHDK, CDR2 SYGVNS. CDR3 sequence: CASRPNGLAQETQYF. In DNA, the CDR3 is TGTGCCAGCAGACCCAATGGACTAGCGCAGGAGACCCAGTACTTC.

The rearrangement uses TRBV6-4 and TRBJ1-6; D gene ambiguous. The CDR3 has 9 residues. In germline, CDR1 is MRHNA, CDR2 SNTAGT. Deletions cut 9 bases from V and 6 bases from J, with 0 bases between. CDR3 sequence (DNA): TGTGCCAGTAATTCACCCCTCCACTTT. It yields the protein CASNSPLHF.

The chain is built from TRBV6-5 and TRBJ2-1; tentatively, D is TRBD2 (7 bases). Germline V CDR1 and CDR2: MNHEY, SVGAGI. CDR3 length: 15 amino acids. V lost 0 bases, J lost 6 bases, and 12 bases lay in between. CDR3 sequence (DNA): TGTGCCAGCAGTTACTCGACAGGCGGGGGCAATGAGCAGTTCTTC. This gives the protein CASSYSTGGGNEQFF.

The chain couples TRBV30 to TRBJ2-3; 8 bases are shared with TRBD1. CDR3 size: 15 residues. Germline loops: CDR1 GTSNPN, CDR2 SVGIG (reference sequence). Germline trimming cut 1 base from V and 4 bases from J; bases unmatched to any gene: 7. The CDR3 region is CAWSAGTGEADTQYF. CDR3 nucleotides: TGTGCCTGGAGTGCCGGGACAGGAGAAGCAGATACGCAGTATTTT. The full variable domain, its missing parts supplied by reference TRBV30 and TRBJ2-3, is SQTIHQWPATLVQPVGSPLSLECTVEGTSNPNLYWYRQAAGRGLQLLFYSVGIGQISSEVPQNLSASRPQDRQFILSSKKLLLSDSGFYLCAWSAGTGEADTQYFGPGTRLTVL.

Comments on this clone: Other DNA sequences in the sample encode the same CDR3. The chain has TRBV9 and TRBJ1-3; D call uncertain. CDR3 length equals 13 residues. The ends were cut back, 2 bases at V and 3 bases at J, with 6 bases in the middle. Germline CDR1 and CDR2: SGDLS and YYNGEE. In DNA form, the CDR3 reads TGTGCCAGCAGCGTCGGGGATGGAAACACCATATATTTT. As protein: CASSVGDGNTIYF.

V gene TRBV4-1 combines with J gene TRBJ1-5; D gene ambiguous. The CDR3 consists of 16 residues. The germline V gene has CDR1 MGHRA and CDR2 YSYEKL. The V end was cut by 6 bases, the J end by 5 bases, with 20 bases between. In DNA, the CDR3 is TGCGCCAGCAGACCCGGCGTCCTCCAAGGGCATCAGCCCCAGCATTTT. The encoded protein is CASRPGVLQGHQPQHF.

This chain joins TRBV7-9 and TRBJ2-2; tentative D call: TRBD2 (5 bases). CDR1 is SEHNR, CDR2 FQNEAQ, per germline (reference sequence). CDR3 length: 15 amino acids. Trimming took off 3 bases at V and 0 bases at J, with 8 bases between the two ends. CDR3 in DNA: TGTGCCAGCAGCTTTTTAGCGACGAACACCGGGGAGCTGTTTTTT. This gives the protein CASSFLATNTGELFF.

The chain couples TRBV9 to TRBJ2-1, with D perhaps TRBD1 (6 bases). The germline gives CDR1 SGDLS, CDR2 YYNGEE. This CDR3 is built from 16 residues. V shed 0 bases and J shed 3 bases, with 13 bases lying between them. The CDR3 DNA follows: TGTGCCAGCAGCGTAGCAGTGGGGGCTAACTACAATGAGCAGTTCTTC. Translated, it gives CASSVAVGANYNEQFF.

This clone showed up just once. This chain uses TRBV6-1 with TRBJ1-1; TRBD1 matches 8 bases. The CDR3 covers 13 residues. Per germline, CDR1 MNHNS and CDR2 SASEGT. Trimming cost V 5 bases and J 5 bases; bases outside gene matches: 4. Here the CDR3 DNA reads TGTGCCAGCAGTTTCACAGGGGGAACTGAAGCTTTCTTT. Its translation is CASSFTGGTEAFF.